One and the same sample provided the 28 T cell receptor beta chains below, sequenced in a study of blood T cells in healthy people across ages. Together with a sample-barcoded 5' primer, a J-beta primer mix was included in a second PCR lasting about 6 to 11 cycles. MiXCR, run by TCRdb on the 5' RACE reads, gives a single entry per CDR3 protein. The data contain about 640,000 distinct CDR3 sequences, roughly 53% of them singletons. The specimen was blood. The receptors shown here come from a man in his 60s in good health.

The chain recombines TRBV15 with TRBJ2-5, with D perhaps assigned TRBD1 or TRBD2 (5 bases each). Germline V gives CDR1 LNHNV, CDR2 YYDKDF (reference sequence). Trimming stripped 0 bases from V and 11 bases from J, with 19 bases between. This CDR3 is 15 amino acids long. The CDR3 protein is CATSRDRGRPLEQYF. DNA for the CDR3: TGTGCCACCAGCAGAGATCGGGGCAGGCCGTTGGAGCAGTACTTC.

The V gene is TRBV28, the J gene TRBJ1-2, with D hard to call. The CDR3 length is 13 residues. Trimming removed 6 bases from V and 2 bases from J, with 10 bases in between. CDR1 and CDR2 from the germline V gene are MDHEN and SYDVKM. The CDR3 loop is CASSNHGNYGYTF. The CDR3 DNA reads TGTGCCAGCAGCAATCACGGAAACTATGGCTACACCTTC.

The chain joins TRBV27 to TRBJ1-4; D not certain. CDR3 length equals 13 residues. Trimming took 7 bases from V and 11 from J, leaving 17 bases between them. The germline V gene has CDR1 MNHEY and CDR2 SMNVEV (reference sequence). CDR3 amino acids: CASTYSAGAKLFF. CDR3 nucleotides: TGTGCCAGCACCTATTCCGCGGGCGCGAAACTGTTTTTT.

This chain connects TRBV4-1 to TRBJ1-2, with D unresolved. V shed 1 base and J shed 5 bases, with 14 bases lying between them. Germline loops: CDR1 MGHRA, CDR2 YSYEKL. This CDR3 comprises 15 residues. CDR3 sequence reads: CASSQVVGVGYGYTF. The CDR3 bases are TGCGCCAGCAGCCAAGTCGTGGGAGTCGGTTATGGCTACACCTTC.

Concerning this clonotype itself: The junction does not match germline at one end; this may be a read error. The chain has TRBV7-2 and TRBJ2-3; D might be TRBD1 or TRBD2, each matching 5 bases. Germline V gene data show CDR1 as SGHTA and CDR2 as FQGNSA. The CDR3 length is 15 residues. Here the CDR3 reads CAGSLRGPSTDTQYF. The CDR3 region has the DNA TGTGCCGGCAGCTTAAGGGGACCTAGCACAGATACGCAGTATTTT.

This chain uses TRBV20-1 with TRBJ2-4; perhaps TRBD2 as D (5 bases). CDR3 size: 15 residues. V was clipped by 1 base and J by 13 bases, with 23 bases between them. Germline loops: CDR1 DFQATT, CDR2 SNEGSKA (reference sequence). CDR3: CSARVTSRRGNEQYF. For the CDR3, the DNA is TGCAGTGCTAGAGTCACTTCCCGTCGGGGAAATGAGCAGTACTTC.

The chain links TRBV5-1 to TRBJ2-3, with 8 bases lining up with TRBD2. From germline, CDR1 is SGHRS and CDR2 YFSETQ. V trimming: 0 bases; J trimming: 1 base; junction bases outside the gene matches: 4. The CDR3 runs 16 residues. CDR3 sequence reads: CASSLGPAGGTDTQYF. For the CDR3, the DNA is TGCGCCAGCAGCTTGGGACCAGCGGGAGGCACAGATACGCAGTATTTT.

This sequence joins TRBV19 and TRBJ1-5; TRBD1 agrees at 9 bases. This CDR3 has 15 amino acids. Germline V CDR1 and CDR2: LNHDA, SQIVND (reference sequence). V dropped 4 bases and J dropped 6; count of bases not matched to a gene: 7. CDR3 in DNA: TGTGCCAGTAGTAGTGGACAGGGGATCGGTCAGCCCCAGCATTTT. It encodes CASSSGQGIGQPQHF.

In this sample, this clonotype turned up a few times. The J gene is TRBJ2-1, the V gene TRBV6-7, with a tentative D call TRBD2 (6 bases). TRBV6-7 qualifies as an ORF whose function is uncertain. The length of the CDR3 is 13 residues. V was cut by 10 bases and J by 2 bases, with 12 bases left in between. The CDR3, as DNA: TGTGCCAACCCGGGGGTTACCTACAATGAGCAGTTCTTC. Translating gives CANPGVTYNEQFF.

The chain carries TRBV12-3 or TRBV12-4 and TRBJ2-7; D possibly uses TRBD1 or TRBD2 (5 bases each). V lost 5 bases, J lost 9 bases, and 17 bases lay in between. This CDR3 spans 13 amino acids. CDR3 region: CASSLRQPSGQYF. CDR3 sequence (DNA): TGTGCCAGCAGTCTCCGACAGCCGAGCGGGCAGTACTTC.

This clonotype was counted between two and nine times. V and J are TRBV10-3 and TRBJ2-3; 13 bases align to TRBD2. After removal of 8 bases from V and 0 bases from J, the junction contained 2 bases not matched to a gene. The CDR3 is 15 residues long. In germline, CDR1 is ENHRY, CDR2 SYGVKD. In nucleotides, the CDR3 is TGTGCCATCGGGACTAGCGGGACTAGCACAGATACGCAGTATTTT. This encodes CAIGTSGTSTDTQYF.

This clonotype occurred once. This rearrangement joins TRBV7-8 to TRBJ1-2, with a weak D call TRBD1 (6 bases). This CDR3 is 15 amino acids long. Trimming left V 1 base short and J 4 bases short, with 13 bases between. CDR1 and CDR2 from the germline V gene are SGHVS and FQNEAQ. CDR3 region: CASSLGLGRGYGYTF. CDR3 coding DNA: TGTGCCAGCAGCTTAGGTTTGGGCAGGGGCTATGGCTACACCTTC.

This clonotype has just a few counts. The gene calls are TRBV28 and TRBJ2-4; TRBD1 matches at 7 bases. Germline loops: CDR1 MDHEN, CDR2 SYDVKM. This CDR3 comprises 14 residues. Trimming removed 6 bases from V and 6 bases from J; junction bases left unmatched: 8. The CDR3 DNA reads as TGTGCCAGCAGCGAAGCCCGACAGGGAAACATTCAGTACTTC. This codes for CASSEARQGNIQYF.

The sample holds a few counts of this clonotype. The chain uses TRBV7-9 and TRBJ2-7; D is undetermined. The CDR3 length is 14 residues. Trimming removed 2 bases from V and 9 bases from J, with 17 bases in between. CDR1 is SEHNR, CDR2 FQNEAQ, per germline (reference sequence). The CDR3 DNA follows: TGTGCCAGCAGCTTAAGTGGGCGAGGACGTACGCAGTACTTC. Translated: CASSLSGRGRTQYF.

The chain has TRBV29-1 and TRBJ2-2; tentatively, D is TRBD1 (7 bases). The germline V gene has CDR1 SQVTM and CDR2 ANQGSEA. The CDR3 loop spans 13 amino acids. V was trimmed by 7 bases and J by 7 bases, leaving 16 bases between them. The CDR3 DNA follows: TGCAGCGCCTCCAGGGGGGAGGTCGGGGAGCTGTTTTTT. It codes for CSASRGEVGELFF.

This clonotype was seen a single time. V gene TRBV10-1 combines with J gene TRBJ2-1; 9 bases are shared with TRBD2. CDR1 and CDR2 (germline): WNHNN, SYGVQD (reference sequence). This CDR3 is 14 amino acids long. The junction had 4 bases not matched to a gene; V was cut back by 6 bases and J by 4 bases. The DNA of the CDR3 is TGCGCCAGCAGGGCTAGCGGGGAGTACAATGAGCAGTTCTTC. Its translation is CASRASGEYNEQFF.

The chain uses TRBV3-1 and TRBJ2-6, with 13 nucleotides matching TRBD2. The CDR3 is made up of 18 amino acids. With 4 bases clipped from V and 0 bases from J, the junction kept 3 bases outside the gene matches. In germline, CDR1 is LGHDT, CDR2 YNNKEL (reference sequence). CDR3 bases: TGTGCCAGCAGCCCAAGGACTAGCGGGGGCTCTGGGGCCAACGTCCTGACTTTC. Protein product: CASSPRTSGGSGANVLTF.

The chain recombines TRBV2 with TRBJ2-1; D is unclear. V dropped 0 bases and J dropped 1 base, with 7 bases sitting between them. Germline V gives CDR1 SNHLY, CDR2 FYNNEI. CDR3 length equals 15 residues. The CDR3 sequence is CASSEAERSYNEQFF. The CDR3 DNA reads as TGTGCCAGCAGTGAAGCCGAGCGATCCTACAATGAGCAGTTCTTC.

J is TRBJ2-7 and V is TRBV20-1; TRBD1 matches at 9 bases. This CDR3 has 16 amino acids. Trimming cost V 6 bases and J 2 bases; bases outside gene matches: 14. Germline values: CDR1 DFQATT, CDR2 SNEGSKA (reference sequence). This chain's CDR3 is CSALPGYGQGTYEQYF. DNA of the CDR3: TGCAGTGCCCTACCAGGATATGGACAGGGGACCTACGAGCAGTACTTC.

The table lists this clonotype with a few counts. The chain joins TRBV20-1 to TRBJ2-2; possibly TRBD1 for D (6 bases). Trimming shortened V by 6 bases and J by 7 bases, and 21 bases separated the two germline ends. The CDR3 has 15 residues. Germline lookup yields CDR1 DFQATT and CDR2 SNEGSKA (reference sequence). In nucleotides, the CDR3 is TGCAGTGCCCAGGGGCGAGCCGGGGTGATCGGGGAGCTGTTTTTT. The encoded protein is CSAQGRAGVIGELFF.

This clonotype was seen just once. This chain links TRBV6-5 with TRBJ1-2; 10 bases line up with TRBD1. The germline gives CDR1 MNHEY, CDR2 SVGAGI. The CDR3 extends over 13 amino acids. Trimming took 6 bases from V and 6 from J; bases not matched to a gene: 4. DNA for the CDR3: TGTGCCAGCAGCCCGGACAGGGGGGATGGCTACACCTTC. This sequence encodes CASSPDRGDGYTF.

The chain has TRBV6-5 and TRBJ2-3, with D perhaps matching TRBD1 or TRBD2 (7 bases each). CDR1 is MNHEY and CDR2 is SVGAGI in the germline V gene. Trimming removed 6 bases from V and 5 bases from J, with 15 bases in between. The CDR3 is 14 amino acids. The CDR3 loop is CASRERDSRDTQYF. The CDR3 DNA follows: TGTGCCAGCAGGGAGCGGGACAGTCGAGATACGCAGTATTTT.

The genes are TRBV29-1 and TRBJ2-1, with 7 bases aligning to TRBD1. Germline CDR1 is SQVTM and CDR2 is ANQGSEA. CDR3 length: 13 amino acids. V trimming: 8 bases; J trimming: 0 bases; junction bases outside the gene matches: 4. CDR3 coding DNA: TGCAGCTCGACAGGGAGCTCCTACAATGAGCAGTTCTTC. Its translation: CSSTGSSYNEQFF.

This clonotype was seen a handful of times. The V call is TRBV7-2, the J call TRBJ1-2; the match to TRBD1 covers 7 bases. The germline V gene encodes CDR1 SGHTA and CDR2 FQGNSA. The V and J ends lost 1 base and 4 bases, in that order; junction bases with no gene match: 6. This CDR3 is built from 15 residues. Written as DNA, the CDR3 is TGTGCCAGCAGCTTAGGGACAGGCCACACCTATGGCTACACCTTC. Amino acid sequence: CASSLGTGHTYGYTF.

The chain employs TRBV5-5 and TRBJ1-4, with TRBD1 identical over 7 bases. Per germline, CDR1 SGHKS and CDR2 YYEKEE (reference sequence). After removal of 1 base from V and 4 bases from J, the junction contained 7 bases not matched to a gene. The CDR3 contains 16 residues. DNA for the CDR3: TGTGCCAGCAGCTTGTCTTTGGGACAGCTTAATGAAAAACTGTTTTTT. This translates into CASSLSLGQLNEKLFF.

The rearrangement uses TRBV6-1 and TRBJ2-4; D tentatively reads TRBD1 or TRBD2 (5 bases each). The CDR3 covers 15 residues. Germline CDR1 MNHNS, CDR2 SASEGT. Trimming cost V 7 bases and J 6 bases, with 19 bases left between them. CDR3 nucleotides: TGTGCCAGCACCGAAACCCGGGGACCTGGAAACATTCAGTACTTC. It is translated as CASTETRGPGNIQYF.

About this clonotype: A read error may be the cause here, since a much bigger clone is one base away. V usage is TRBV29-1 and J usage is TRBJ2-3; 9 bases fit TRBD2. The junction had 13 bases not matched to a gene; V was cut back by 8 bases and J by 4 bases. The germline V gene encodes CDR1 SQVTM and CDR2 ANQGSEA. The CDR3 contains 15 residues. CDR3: CSSPGGSGGADTQYF. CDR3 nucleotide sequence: TGCAGCTCCCCAGGTGGTAGCGGGGGCGCAGATACGCAGTATTTT.

The DNA for the CDR3 is TGTGCCAGCAGTTCAACAGGTGCCCAGTACTTC. Translation gives CASSSTGAQYF. The chain couples TRBV12-3 or TRBV12-4 to TRBJ2-7, with D tentatively TRBD1 (5 bases). The V gene lost 4 bases and the J gene lost 10 bases, with 11 bases spanning the gap. This CDR3 comprises 11 residues.